Below are 5 T cell receptor beta chains sequenced from a single sample in a study of CD8 T cells in Susac syndrome. Roughly 0.5 to 1 ug RNA was reverse transcribed with random hexamers. TCRdb reprocessed the immunoSEQ multiplex PCR reads with MiXCR, giving one entry per CDR3 protein. The sample gives 53,000 or so distinct CDR3 sequences, 80% to 95% of which show up once; around 0.53% is in the top ten. Sequenced: CD8+ T cells from PBMCs. The origin of the receptors is a human donor in good health.

V gene TRBV27 combines with J gene TRBJ1-2; maybe TRBD1 (6 bases). CDR1 is MNHEY and CDR2 is SMNVEV in the germline V gene (reference sequence). V shed 10 bases and J shed 3 bases, with 18 bases lying between them. The CDR3 has 14 residues. The CDR3 spells CATFGVGGDYGYTF. The CDR3 DNA reads as TGTGCCACCTTTGGGGTCGGGGGCGACTATGGCTACACCTTC.

This chain links TRBV24-1 with TRBJ2-3; unclear D gene. CDR3 size: 17 residues. V lost 3 bases, J lost 0 bases, and 15 bases lay in between. Germline V gives CDR1 KGHDR, CDR2 SFDVKD. The CDR3 here is CATSDLNYRSSTDTQYF. The CDR3 nucleotides are TGTGCCACCAGTGATCTGAACTACCGCTCTAGCACAGATACGCAGTATTTT.

The V gene is TRBV6-1, the J gene TRBJ2-7; D not certain. Trimming left V 2 bases short and J 3 bases short, with 8 bases between. There are 13 residues in the CDR3. Germline V gives CDR1 MNHNS, CDR2 SASEGT. The CDR3 here is CASSERARYEQYF. The CDR3 coding sequence is TGTGCCAGCAGTGAACGTGCACGCTACGAGCAGTACTTC.

The chain joins TRBV28 to TRBJ1-5, with D hard to call. Trimming took off 3 bases at V and 0 bases at J, with 9 bases between the two ends. Germline CDR1 MDHEN, CDR2 SYDVKM. This CDR3 is built from 15 residues. The CDR3 coding sequence is TGTGCCAGCAGTTTTTACGCTTATAGCAATCAGCCCCAGCATTTT. It yields the protein CASSFYAYSNQPQHF.

The chain's CDR3 is CASSLDGGGAAEAFF. CDR3 DNA: TGTGCCAGCAGCTTAGACGGGGGGGGTGCGGCTGAAGCTTTCTTT. V is TRBV7-9 and J is TRBJ1-1; possibly TRBD1 for D (5 bases). The CDR3 is made up of 15 amino acids. The V and J ends lost 1 base and 6 bases respectively, with 15 bases between them. Germline V gives CDR1 SEHNR, CDR2 FQNEAQ (reference sequence).